The 15 T cell receptor beta chains presented below share a single source sample, sequenced in a study of CD8 T cells in Susac syndrome. Reverse transcription of roughly 0.5 to 1 ug RNA used random hexamers. TCRdb passed the immunoSEQ multiplex PCR reads through MiXCR, listing each CDR3 protein once. The data contain approximately 120,000 distinct CDR3 sequences, approximately 95% of them seen just once; the ten biggest clones take up less than 0.4%. The sample comprised CD8+ T cells from PBMCs. The source of these receptors is a human donor with multiple sclerosis.

J is TRBJ2-3 and V is TRBV12-3 or TRBV12-4; D is perhaps TRBD2 (5 bases). Trimming cost V 4 bases and J 3 bases, with 17 bases left between them. This CDR3 region has 16 residues. The CDR3 region has the DNA TGTGCCAGCAGTTACCCAGGACTCTCGGATACAGATACGCAGTATTTT. This translates into CASSYPGLSDTDTQYF.

This chain joins TRBV7-2 and TRBJ2-5; TRBD1 is a possible D gene (6 bases). CDR3 length: 15 amino acids. CDR1 and CDR2 (germline): SGHTA, FQGNSA. Trimming took 3 bases from V and 2 from J, leaving 13 bases between them. The DNA for the CDR3 is TGTGCCAGCAGCTTTAGCCGCGGACAGCAAGAGACCCAGTACTTC. It is translated as CASSFSRGQQETQYF.

J is TRBJ2-7 and V is TRBV27; 7 bases line up with TRBD2. The CDR3 has 13 amino acids. Germline V gene sequence: CDR1 MNHEY, CDR2 SMNVEV (reference sequence). The J segment lost 4 bases and the V segment lost 8 bases, leaving 8 bases of the junction unmatched. In nucleotides, the CDR3 is TGTGCCAGCCACCCGGGGGGTACGTACGAGCAGTACTTC. Translated: CASHPGGTYEQYF.

CDR3 sequence: CASSVPKVFGYNEQFF. The CDR3 bases are TGTGCCAGTAGTGTCCCAAAGGTCTTCGGGTACAATGAGCAGTTCTTC. The chain joins TRBV19 to TRBJ2-1; D is unclear. The germline V gene encodes CDR1 LNHDA and CDR2 SQIVND (reference sequence). Trimming pared 5 bases from V and 4 bases from J, leaving 18 bases between. CDR3 length: 16 residues.

This clonotype was observed a few times. The chain combines TRBV11-2 with TRBJ2-3; D may correspond to TRBD1 or TRBD2 (6 bases each). Trimming left V 1 base short and J 4 bases short, with 12 bases between. Germline lookup yields CDR1 SGHAT and CDR2 FQNNGV. The CDR3 totals 15 residues. The CDR3 DNA reads TGTGCCAGCAGCTTAGTTGGGGGGCGGGCAGATACGCAGTATTTT. It encodes CASSLVGGRADTQYF.

V gene TRBV29-1 combines with J gene TRBJ1-1; D remains unclear. This CDR3 has 11 amino acids. Germline V lookup: CDR1 SQVTM, CDR2 ANQGSEA. With 7 bases removed from V and 4 bases from J, the gap between germline ends came to 10 bases. CDR3 in amino acids: CSAEVGTEAFF. CDR3 sequence (DNA): TGCAGCGCGGAAGTCGGCACTGAAGCTTTCTTT. Full variable domain (rest looked up from reference TRBV29-1 and TRBJ1-1): SAVISQKPSRDICQRGTSLTIQCQVDSQVTMMFWYRQQPGQSLTLIATANQGSEATYESGFVIDKFPISRPNLTFSTLTVSNMSPEDSSIYLCSAEVGTEAFFGQGTRLTVV.

V and J are TRBV7-3 and TRBJ1-2; a possible D gene is TRBD1 (5 bases). V gave up 5 bases and J gave up 2 bases, with 12 bases separating them. The CDR3 runs 14 residues. The germline gives CDR1 SGHTA, CDR2 FQGTGA. CDR3: CASSPDSGNYGYTF. In nucleotides, the CDR3 is TGTGCCAGCAGCCCTGACAGCGGAAACTATGGCTACACCTTC.

The V and J genes are TRBV29-1 and TRBJ1-1; no clear D gene. The CDR3 loop spans 14 amino acids. Per the germline V gene, CDR1 is SQVTM and CDR2 is ANQGSEA. With 1 base removed from V and 0 bases from J, the gap between germline ends came to 9 bases. CDR3 DNA sequence: TGCAGCGTTGAAGCAGATTTGATGAACACTGAAGCTTTCTTT. Translating it yields CSVEADLMNTEAFF.

V is TRBV5-1 and J is TRBJ2-2; D call uncertain. V was pared by 4 bases and J by 1 base, with 11 bases between. The germline V gene encodes CDR1 SGHRS and CDR2 YFSETQ. CDR3 length: 15 residues. CDR3 in amino acids: CASSQELGNTGELFF. CDR3 DNA sequence: TGCGCCAGCAGCCAGGAGCTAGGGAACACCGGGGAGCTGTTTTTT. The full variable domain, completed using reference TRBV5-1 and TRBJ2-2, is KAGVTQTPRYLIKTRGQQVTLSCSPISGHRSVSWYQQTPGQGLQFLFEYFSETQRNKGNFPGRFSGRQFSNSRSEMNVSTLELGDSALYLCASSQELGNTGELFFGEGSRLTVL.

V and J are TRBV11-1 and TRBJ1-4, with no clear D. The length of the CDR3 is 17 residues. The V end lost 5 bases, the J end lost 7 bases, and 23 bases lay between the germline ends. CDR1 and CDR2 (germline): SGHAT, FQDESV (reference sequence). The CDR3 DNA reads as TGTGCCAGCAGCCCCACGGGGAGTTCCCCCAGCGGTGAAAAACTGTTTTTT. It translates to CASSPTGSSPSGEKLFF.

This chain uses TRBV12-3 or TRBV12-4 with TRBJ2-1; D call uncertain. This CDR3 spans 14 amino acids. Trimming stripped 9 bases from V and 5 bases from J, with 17 bases between. The DNA for the CDR3 is TGTGCCAGTAGGAATTATCATGAGGACAATGAGCAGTTCTTC. This translates into CASRNYHEDNEQFF.

The chain uses TRBV5-6 and TRBJ2-4, with D uncertain. With 6 bases removed from V and 7 bases from J, the gap between germline ends came to 17 bases. The CDR3 spans 14 residues. CDR1 is SGHDT, CDR2 YYEEEE, per germline. In nucleotides, the CDR3 is TGTGCCAGCAACCATTTGACGGGTAGGAACATTCAGTACTTC. It encodes CASNHLTGRNIQYF.

The chain employs TRBV9 and TRBJ2-1; 9 bases align to TRBD2. Germline trimming cut 4 bases from V and 9 bases from J; bases unmatched to any gene: 8. This CDR3 spans 14 amino acids. Germline V gene lookup returns CDR1 SGDLS and CDR2 YYNGEE. CDR3 bases: TGTGCCAGCAGCCTTAGCGGGGGAAGGGGTGAGCAGTTCTTC. Its protein product is CASSLSGGRGEQFF.

The chain recombines TRBV7-9 with TRBJ2-2, with 7 bases fitting TRBD2. The CDR3 runs to 16 residues. Germline V gene data show CDR1 as SEHNR and CDR2 as FQNEAQ (reference sequence). V trimming: 8 bases; J trimming: 7 bases; junction bases outside the gene matches: 16. The CDR3 nucleotides read TGTGCCAGCTCGTCGCGTGGGGAGGGACCCCACGGGGAGCTGTTTTTT. Protein product: CASSSRGEGPHGELFF.

This sequence joins TRBV3-1 and TRBJ2-5, with D perhaps matching TRBD1 (6 bases). This CDR3 contains 14 residues. The germline V gene encodes CDR1 LGHDT and CDR2 YNNKEL (reference sequence). Trimming took 3 bases from V and 5 from J, leaving 13 bases between them. CDR3 amino acids: CASSQWTVGETQYF. The CDR3 bases are TGTGCCAGCAGCCAGTGGACAGTAGGGGAGACCCAGTACTTC.